This TCR beta chain was captured in a study of breast tumors, draining lymph nodes, adjacent tissues. TCRdb independently ran MiXCR on the multiplex PCR reads; one entry per CDR3 protein. Among roughly 86,000 distinct CDR3 sequences, approximately 20% were seen once, and the ten largest hold over 2%. Germline V CDR1 and CDR2: LNHNV, YYDKDF (reference sequence). The CDR3 is made up of 15 amino acids. Study-level points and caveats: Luminal-like breast cancer showed significantly greater tumor-nontumor repertoire similarity than basal-like breast cancer did. Most tumor T cells seemingly derive from lymph node, then expand in tumor. Tumor T cell lymph node origin was a supported hypothesis, not proven. Tumor repertoires ranked between lymph nodes and nontumor tissue in diversity, with V and J gene preferences.

The lymph nodes were axillary draining lymph nodes from breast cancer patients. As regards this clonotype: Its target is not known. One end of the junction fails to match germline, which may point to a read error.

The chain is built from TRBV15 and TRBJ1-2, with a possible D match to TRBD1 (5 bases). Sequencing was performed on axillary lymph node tissue. This sequence was found in a female donor with breast cancer. Some clones in this sample may be carry-over from other donors' samples. This chain's CDR3 is CATSRDVAGSYGCTF. In nucleotides, the CDR3 is TGTGCCACCAGCAGGGATGTCGCAGGGTCGTATGGCTGCACCTTC.